This paragraph covers one T cell receptor (beta chain) sequence. Its target is unknown. The sample comes from a study of CXCR3-negative and CXCR3-positive naive CD8 T cells. Study-wide points: Naive cells with CXCR3 showed TRB CDR3s that were more hydrophobic than those in CXCR3-negative naive cells.

Libraries were UMI-labeled 5' RACE TRB cDNA. Using the 5' RACE reads, TCRdb records one entry per CDR3 protein without DNA. The listing contains 65,000 to 75,000 distinct CDR3 sequences. The CDR3 has 15 amino acids. Germline CDR1 and CDR2: LNHDA and SQIVND (reference sequence). The sequence was collected from a human donor in good health. Some clones in this sample may be carry-over from other donors' samples. The J gene is TRBJ1-1, the V gene TRBV19; without DNA, the TCRdb call of TRBD1 cannot be checked. The sequencing input was naive CXCR3+ CD8+ T cells from blood. Subset given: CD45RO-CCR7+CD27+CD95- naive CD8+ T cells expressing CXCR3 (TNR3+). This CDR3 reads CASSPMTGGYTEAFF. Complete variable domain (other parts from reference TRBV19 and TRBJ1-1): DGGITQSPKYLFRKEGQNVTLSCEQNLNHDAMYWYRQDPGQGLRLIYYSQIVNDFQKGDIAEGYSVSREKKESFPLTVTSAQKNPTAFYLCASSPMTGGYTEAFFGQGTRLTVV.